Sequencing of this T cell receptor (beta chain) was carried out in a study of blood T cell repertoires in COVID-19. Study in general: COVID-19 samples from acute and convalescent phases originated in the United States, Italy and Spain. From T cells, B-cell-depleted T cells, or PBMCs came the material, which was cDNA or gDNA.

Per germline, CDR1 SGDLS and CDR2 YYNGEE. V was pared by 0 bases and J by 3 bases, with 1 base of the junction left unmatched. This CDR3 is 14 amino acids long. How the authors handled the data: Amplified reference gene primers provided the basis for estimating nucleated cell counts. Using immunoSEQ multiplex PCR, the repertoire was profiled, and TCRdb retains in-frame clones only, with some absent. V and J calls and clone size are those listed in that table; D and trimming were worked out from the DNA. The profile shows about 120,000 clones, 80% to 90% of them singletons. The rearrangement uses TRBV9 and TRBJ2-3, with 7 bases lining up with TRBD2. The clonotype originates from an older woman with acute or convalescent COVID-19. Sequencing was done on a sample of peripheral blood. CDR3 residues: CASSVELATDTQYF. CDR3 coding DNA: TGTGCCAGCAGCGTAGAACTAGCGACAGATACGCAGTATTTT.